Following are 15 T cell receptor beta chains from one sample sequenced in a study of identical twins. TCRdb recomputed calls from the 5' RACE reads with MiXCR, one row per CDR3 protein. In the table there are around 370,000 distinct CDR3 sequences, about 9% of which are singletons. The sample consisted of naive T cells sorted from blood. These receptor sequences come from a woman aged 45-60 years in good health.

This clonotype was counted at least ten times. The chain employs TRBV29-1 and TRBJ1-4; D might be TRBD1 (6 bases). In germline, CDR1 is SQVTM, CDR2 ANQGSEA. The V end lost 4 bases, the J end lost 7 bases, and 13 bases lay between the germline ends. This CDR3 contains 13 residues. CDR3 protein: CSVVTGAGEKLFF. The CDR3 DNA reads TGCAGCGTTGTTACGGGGGCCGGTGAAAAACTGTTTTTT.

This clonotype occurred a few times. This may be a read error: a much more frequent sequence differs by one nucleotide. J is TRBJ1-1 and V is TRBV12-3 or TRBV12-4; D is unclear. Trimming shortened V by 3 bases and J by 1 base, and 3 bases separated the two germline ends. This CDR3 has 12 residues. In DNA, the CDR3 is TGTGCCAGCAGTTTCGCGAACACTGAAGCTTTCTTT. Protein sequence: CASSFANTEAFF.

The rearrangement uses TRBV27 and TRBJ2-7; D gene uncertain. V was shortened by 6 bases and J by 4 bases, with 13 bases between the two germline ends. The CDR3 has 13 residues. Germline V gene lookup returns CDR1 MNHEY and CDR2 SMNVEV (reference sequence). The CDR3 protein is CASRERPGYEQYV. DNA of the CDR3: TGTGCCAGCAGGGAAAGGCCCGGGTACGAGCAGTACGTC.

The rearrangement joins TRBV5-1 to TRBJ1-1, with unresolved D. V lost 0 bases, J lost 0 bases, and 9 bases lay in between. The CDR3 totals 15 residues. Germline CDR1 SGHRS, CDR2 YFSETQ. CDR3 amino acids: CASSLEGFMNTEAFF. The CDR3 bases are TGCGCCAGCAGCTTGGAGGGATTCATGAACACTGAAGCTTTCTTT.

This clonotype was counted ten times or more. The chain combines TRBV15 with TRBJ2-4; D uncertain. The CDR3 is 17 amino acids. Trimming stripped 1 base from V and 0 bases from J, with 13 bases between. Germline lookup yields CDR1 LNHNV and CDR2 YYDKDF (reference sequence). This CDR3 is CATSRGAGELAKNIQYF. The DNA of the CDR3 is TGTGCCACCAGCAGAGGTGCTGGTGAGCTAGCCAAAAACATTCAGTACTTC. The whole variable domain, filled in from reference TRBV15 and TRBJ2-4, reads DAMVIQNPRYQVTQFGKPVTLSCSQTLNHNVMYWYQQKSSQAPKLLFHYYDKDFNNEADTPDNFQSRRPNTSFCFLDIRSPGLGDTAMYLCATSRGAGELAKNIQYFGAGTRLSVL.

This clonotype was seen only a few times. The V call is TRBV14, the J call TRBJ2-7, with D possibly TRBD2 on 6 matching bases. The CDR3 sequence is 13 residues long. The V end lost 4 bases, the J end lost 6 bases, and 13 bases lay between the germline ends. Looked up from germline, CDR1 is SGHDN and CDR2 is FVKESK. CDR3 in DNA: TGTGCCAGCAGCCTAGCGGCCGGGTTCGAGCAGTACTTC. Protein product: CASSLAAGFEQYF.

This clonotype was counted only a few times. CDR3 amino acids: CASKGISDKNIQYF. DNA for the CDR3: TGCGCCAGCAAGGGGATCTCCGACAAAAACATTCAGTACTTC. V gene TRBV10-1 combines with J gene TRBJ2-4, with a possible D match to TRBD1 (5 bases). V shed 7 bases and J shed 3 bases, with 13 bases lying between them. The CDR3 runs to 14 residues. Germline-derived CDR1 and CDR2 are WNHNN and SYGVQD (reference sequence).

CDR3 amino acids: CASSTSGQPQHF. The CDR3, as DNA: TGTGCCAGCAGTACGAGCGGGCAGCCCCAGCATTTT. The chain is built from TRBV12-3 or TRBV12-4 and TRBJ1-5; no firm D call. The CDR3 covers 12 residues. V lost 5 bases and J 7 bases, leaving 9 bases between the germline ends.

At least ten counts were recorded for this clonotype. The rearrangement joins TRBV15 to TRBJ2-5; D may be TRBD2 (6 bases). Trimming cost V 0 bases and J 5 bases, with 16 bases left between them. The CDR3 spans 16 residues. Germline V gene sequence: CDR1 LNHNV, CDR2 YYDKDF (reference sequence). CDR3 bases: TGTGCCACCAGCAGAGATTTGATCGGGGGAGGTGAGACCCAGTACTTC. Its protein is CATSRDLIGGGETQYF.

The rearrangement uses TRBV7-2 and TRBJ2-1; TRBD1 aligns across 10 bases. This CDR3 spans 16 amino acids. Per the germline V gene, CDR1 is SGHTA and CDR2 is FQGNSA. The junction had 6 bases not matched to a gene; V was cut back by 3 bases and J by 4 bases. CDR3 nucleotides: TGTGCCAGCAGCTTGGTCGGGACAGGGGAGTACAATGAGCAGTTCTTC. Its translation is CASSLVGTGEYNEQFF.

This clonotype was detected only a few times. The chain employs TRBV4-2 and TRBJ2-2, with D perhaps given as TRBD1 or TRBD2 (6 bases each). The CDR3 covers 16 residues. V lost 4 bases, J lost 0 bases, and 12 bases lay in between. From germline, CDR1 is LGHNA and CDR2 YNFKEQ. The CDR3 is CASSREGGANTGELFF. The CDR3 bases are TGTGCCAGCAGCCGCGAGGGGGGCGCGAACACCGGGGAGCTGTTTTTT.

The sample holds a few counts of this clonotype. The rearrangement joins TRBV3-1 to TRBJ1-5; D call uncertain. Germline CDR1 and CDR2: LGHDT and YNNKEL (reference sequence). The CDR3 extends over 13 amino acids. V shed 0 bases and J shed 9 bases, with 9 bases lying between them. The CDR3 bases are TGTGCCAGCAGCCAAGATGGTAGGACGCCCCAGCATTTT. It translates to CASSQDGRTPQHF.

V usage is TRBV6-6 and J usage is TRBJ2-6, with D perhaps matching TRBD1 (6 bases). V was trimmed by 2 bases and J by 1 base, leaving 15 bases between them. CDR1 is MNHNY, CDR2 SVGAGI, per germline (reference sequence). The CDR3 runs 18 residues. The CDR3 bases are TGTGCCAGCAGTTACGGGACACCGAATACGTCTGGGGCCAACGTCCTGACTTTC. Its translation: CASSYGTPNTSGANVLTF.

The gene calls are TRBV2 and TRBJ2-3; D may be TRBD1 (6 bases). The germline V gene has CDR1 SNHLY and CDR2 FYNNEI. Trimming left V 6 bases short and J 2 bases short, with 15 bases between. The CDR3 length is 15 residues. CDR3 sequence (DNA): TGTGCCAGCAGAGCCTACAGGGCTAACACAGATACGCAGTATTTT. Amino acids: CASRAYRANTDTQYF. Together with reference TRBV2 and TRBJ2-3, the CDR3 gives the full variable domain: EPEVTQTPSHQVTQMGQEVILRCVPISNHLYFYWYRQILGQKVEFLVSFYNNEISEKSEIFDDQFSVERPDGSNFTLKIRSTKLEDSAMYFCASRAYRANTDTQYFGPGTRLTVL.

This clonotype has more than one count but fewer than ten. The chain recombines TRBV5-6 with TRBJ2-2; 7 bases fit TRBD2. This CDR3 is built from 17 residues. Germline trimming cut 2 bases from V and 1 base from J; bases unmatched to any gene: 8. The V gene's germline CDR1 is SGHDT and CDR2 YYEEEE. The CDR3 DNA sequence: TGTGCCAGCAGCTTCCTAGCGGCCTGGAGGAACACCGGGGAGCTGTTTTTT. It specifies CASSFLAAWRNTGELFF.